The present T cell receptor (beta chain) was sequenced within a study of blood T cells in healthy people across ages. The CDR3 is 20 amino acids. V was pared by 0 bases and J by 7 bases, with 23 bases of the junction left unmatched. Germline loops: CDR1 DFQATT, CDR2 SNEGSKA (reference sequence). A second PCR of roughly 7 to 11 cycles used a sample-barcoded 5' primer and a J-beta primer mix. TCRdb processed the 5' RACE reads anew with MiXCR; each CDR3 protein has one entry. The sample lists over a million distinct CDR3 sequences, approximately 60% occurring once. This TCR came from a man younger than 35 in good health. The chain carries TRBV20-1 and TRBJ2-1; TRBD2 matches at 8 bases. Sequenced: blood. CDR3: CSARDPSGTSGRPPQNEQFF. The DNA of the CDR3 is TGCAGTGCTAGAGATCCGAGCGGGACTAGTGGGAGGCCCCCCCAAAATGAGCAGTTCTTC.